The 6 T cell receptor beta chains listed next were all sequenced from one sample in a study of T cells in localized non-small cell lung cancer. Repertoires were generated with immunoSEQ multiplex PCR, while TCRdb's copy carries only in-frame clones and drops some. The table lists about 130,000 clones, more than 80% of them singletons. Sequenced here: peripheral blood, sampled before any cancer treatment. Every receptor here comes from a female donor older than 55 with stage I lung adenocarcinoma.

The sample holds a few counts of this clone. The chain carries TRBV28 and TRBJ1-5; D unclear. Per the germline V gene, CDR1 is MDHEN and CDR2 is SYDVKM. The V end was cut by 7 bases, the J end by 5 bases, with 9 bases between. CDR3 length equals 12 residues. CDR3 residues: CASTYLDQPQHF. In nucleotides, the CDR3 is TGTGCCAGCACCTACCTCGATCAGCCCCAGCATTTT.

CDR3 DNA: TGTGCCAGCAGTCCGGACAGCACAGATACGCAGTATTTT. It yields the protein CASSPDSTDTQYF. This chain connects TRBV2 to TRBJ2-3; D remains unclear. CDR1 is SNHLY and CDR2 is FYNNEI in the germline V gene. The CDR3 length is 13 residues. The germline V and J ends were trimmed by 5 bases and 0 bases, with 6 bases remaining between them.

J is TRBJ2-5 and V is TRBV7-2; D not resolved. V gave up 3 bases and J gave up 1 base, with 6 bases separating them. Germline-derived CDR1 and CDR2 are SGHTA and FQGNSA. The CDR3 is 13 residues long. CDR3: CASSFSAQETQYF. In DNA form, the CDR3 reads TGTGCCAGCAGCTTTTCTGCCCAAGAGACCCAGTACTTC. Together with reference TRBV7-2 and TRBJ2-5, the CDR3 gives the full variable domain: GAGVSQSPSNKVTEKGKDVELRCDPISGHTALYWYRQSLGQGLEFLIYFQGNSAPDKSGLPSDRFSAERTGGSVSTLTIQRTQQEDSAVYLCASSFSAQETQYFGPGTRLLVL.

The gene calls are TRBV28 and TRBJ2-7; D possibly corresponds to TRBD1 (6 bases). Trimming left V 8 bases short and J 6 bases short, with 11 bases between. This CDR3 is 11 amino acids long. CDR1 is MDHEN, CDR2 SYDVKM, per germline. CDR3 nucleotides: TGTGCCAGCCAGACAGGAGTCGAGCAGTACTTC. Protein: CASQTGVEQYF.

This clone was recorded only once. The rearrangement uses TRBV30 and TRBJ2-6, with 8 bases that match TRBD1. Germline V gene sequence: CDR1 GTSNPN, CDR2 SVGIG (reference sequence). The trim removed 8 bases at V and 0 bases at J, leaving 6 bases unmatched. CDR3 length: 15 amino acids. CDR3 loop: CARGQESSGANVLTF. The CDR3 region has the DNA TGTGCCCGGGGACAGGAGAGCTCTGGGGCCAACGTCCTGACTTTC.

V usage is TRBV27 and J usage is TRBJ1-4, with a weak D call TRBD1 (6 bases). Trimming took 2 bases from V and 6 from J, leaving 7 bases between them. The CDR3 consists of 13 residues. Per germline, CDR1 MNHEY and CDR2 SMNVEV (reference sequence). In DNA, the CDR3 is TGTGCCAGCAGTTTACGACAGGATGAAAAACTGTTTTTT. Amino acid sequence: CASSLRQDEKLFF.